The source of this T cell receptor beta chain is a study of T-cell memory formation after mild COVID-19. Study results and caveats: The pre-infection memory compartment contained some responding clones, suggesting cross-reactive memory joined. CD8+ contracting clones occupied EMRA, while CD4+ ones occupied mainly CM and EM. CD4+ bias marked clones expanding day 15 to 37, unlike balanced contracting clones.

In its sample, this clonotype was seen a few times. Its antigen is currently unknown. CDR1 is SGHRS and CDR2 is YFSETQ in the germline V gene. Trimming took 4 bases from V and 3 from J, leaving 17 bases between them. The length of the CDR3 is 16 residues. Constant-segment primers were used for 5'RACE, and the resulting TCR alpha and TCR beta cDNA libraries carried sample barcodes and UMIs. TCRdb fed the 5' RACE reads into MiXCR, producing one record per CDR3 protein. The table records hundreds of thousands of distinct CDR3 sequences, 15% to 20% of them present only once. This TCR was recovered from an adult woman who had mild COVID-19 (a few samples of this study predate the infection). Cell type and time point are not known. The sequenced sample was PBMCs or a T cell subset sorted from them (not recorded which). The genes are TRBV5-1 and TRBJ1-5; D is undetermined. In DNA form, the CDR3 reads TGCGCCAGCAGCGTCCGGACCAGCGGGGTCAATCAGCCCCAGCATTTT. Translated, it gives CASSVRTSGVNQPQHF.